This entry concerns a single T cell receptor (beta chain). The antigen remains unidentified. This specimen belongs to a study of siplizumab effects on memory and regulatory T cells. Notes on the study in general: Alloreactive sequences whose origin lay in unstimulated CD4+ memory cells were significantly reduced by siplizumab. The study found that mappable alloreactive CD4+ clones averaged roughly 70% Treg-derived with siplizumab and 25% to 30% in controls. The naive T cell population seemed more diverse than memory cells and seemed a major contributor to the alloresponse.

V was shortened by 6 bases and J by 5 bases, with 11 bases between the two germline ends. CDR3 size: 13 residues. Germline-derived CDR1 and CDR2 are SGHAT and FQNNGV. Each sample had about 100,000 TCR templates assayed. The table came from immunoSEQ multiplex PCR; TCRdb's copy has only in-frame clones and leaves some out. The sample shows around 86,000 clones, roughly 94% of them seen only once. This receptor was taken from a human donor in good health. The chain couples TRBV11-2 to TRBJ1-5, with a possible D match to TRBD1 (6 bases). Material for sequencing was non-Treg CD4+ T cells sorted from blood. As DNA, the CDR3 is TGTGCCAGCAGTCAGGACAGATATCAGCCCCAGCATTTT. Its protein product is CASSQDRYQPQHF.